A selection of T cell receptor beta chains follows, all from one sample in a study of T cell changes during pregnancy in multiple sclerosis. Sequencing was performed with immunoSEQ multiplex PCR; in TCRdb, only in-frame clones are kept and a portion is missing. Of 81,000 or so clones in the sample, about 90% were seen once. The material sequenced was PBMCs, taken in the first trimester of pregnancy. These receptors were obtained from a female donor in good health, serving as a control in a pregnancy study. Some clones in this sample may be carry-over from other donors' samples. The CDR3 runs from the conserved cysteine through the conserved F or W.

j_gene	v_gene	CDR3aa
TRBJ2-3	TRBV5-8	CASSLLRGGATDTQYF
TRBJ1-1	TRBV19	CASREGAVNTEAFF
TRBJ1-2	TRBV11-2	CASSYLFGYGYTF
TRBJ2-7	TRBV28	CASSFAGLAGAEQYF
TRBJ2-5	TRBV5-4	CASSRDRGGRETQYF
TRBJ2-7	TRBV28	CASSSSTSGRPYEQYF
TRBJ2-7	TRBV6-5	CASSQGLAYEQYF
TRBJ1-1	TRBV19	CASSFRAGGGTEAFF
TRBJ1-5	TRBV15	CATSGQGSGQPQHF
TRBJ1-2	TRBV28	CASSLGSPYGYTF
TRBJ2-7	TRBV5-4	CASSLRGGGRTYEQYF
TRBJ1-3	TRBV28	CASRGVTYSSGNTIYF
TRBJ2-1	TRBV19	CASSITLAGGRSYNEQFF
TRBJ2-1	TRBV15	CATSRTLGNEQFF
TRBJ2-1	TRBV7-2	CASSLGLAGAWQFF
TRBJ2-3	TRBV5-1	CASSKSHGGAIDTQYF
TRBJ1-1	TRBV19	CASSAGSTEAFF
TRBJ2-3	TRBV2	CASIIGGISADTQYF